Below, one T cell receptor (beta chain) is given with its context. The sample originates from a study of blood T cell repertoires in COVID-19. The wider study: Sites across the United States, Italy and Spain contributed samples from acute and convalescent COVID-19. PBMCs, B-cell-depleted T cells, or T cells provided the cDNA or gDNA that made up the material.

In germline, CDR1 is LGHDT, CDR2 YNNKEL (reference sequence). Trimming took off 3 bases at V and 6 bases at J, with 11 bases between the two ends. The CDR3 is made up of 14 amino acids. Per the authors' pipeline: Estimation of nucleated cell counts was performed using reference gene primer amplification. TCRdb's table, derived via immunoSEQ multiplex PCR, lists solely in-frame clones and lacks some. V, J and clone size are taken as reported in that table, and D and trimming were inferred from the DNA itself. The sample yields under 200,000 clones, less than 90% seen once. The source material was peripheral blood. The rearrangement uses TRBV3-1 (or the pseudogene TRBV3-2) and TRBJ2-2; D perhaps matches TRBD1 (5 bases). This clonotype was sampled from a woman in her seventies with acute or convalescent COVID-19. This CDR3 is CASSHTTGPGELFF. The CDR3 DNA reads TGTGCCAGCAGCCATACAACAGGCCCCGGGGAGCTGTTTTTT.